This T cell receptor beta chain was documented in a study of T cells in Graves' hyperthyroidism and ophthalmopathy. Amplification targeted TCR beta CDR3 regions from RNA transcripts. HTBI primers drove first-round RT-PCR of the TCR CDR3. TCRdb re-analysed the multiplex PCR reads in MiXCR, keeping a single row per CDR3 protein. This table has approximately 330,000 distinct CDR3 sequences, roughly an eighth appearing once. This clonotype was seen repeatedly, ten times or more. CDR1 is SEHNR and CDR2 is FQNEAQ in the germline V gene (reference sequence). The V end lost 5 bases, the J end lost 10 bases, and 9 bases lay between the germline ends. The CDR3 is 12 amino acids.

This chain joins TRBV7-9 and TRBJ1-6; a possible D gene is TRBD1 (5 bases). The sequence was collected from a middle-aged woman with Graves' ophthalmopathy. The sample comprised blood. The CDR3 DNA reads TGTGCCAGCAGCGACCGGGACTCACCCCTCCACTTT. This codes for CASSDRDSPLHF.